The present entry profiles one TCR beta chain with its context. The antigen is undetermined. PCR used 60 Vbeta primers and 13 Jbeta primers. The repertoire was sequenced with immunoSEQ multiplex PCR; TCRdb's copy has only in-frame clones and lacks some. The sample contains around 60,000 clones, about 80% of which appear only once. The data belong to a study of cytomegalovirus exposure and HLA in healthy donors. Across the whole study: A prior study identified 117 million unique TCR beta sequences from about 179 million T cells.

Whole-study results and caveats: Analysis was carried out at a later point, and it linked a missense DCLRE1C variant to TCR beta V- and J-gene trimming. TCR beta chains numbering more than 150 were designated cytomegalovirus-associated.

CDR3 length: 15 residues. Germline V gene lookup returns CDR1 MDHEN and CDR2 SYDVKM. V was clipped by 3 bases and J by 3 bases, with 15 bases between them. This clonotype originated in a man aged 45-60 years in good health and CMV-seropositive. This rearrangement joins TRBV28 to TRBJ2-7, with D perhaps TRBD2 (5 bases). Sample: PBMCs. This chain's CDR3 is CASSFLQVRDYEQYF. The CDR3 nucleotides are TGTGCCAGCAGTTTTCTGCAGGTTCGGGACTACGAGCAGTACTTC.